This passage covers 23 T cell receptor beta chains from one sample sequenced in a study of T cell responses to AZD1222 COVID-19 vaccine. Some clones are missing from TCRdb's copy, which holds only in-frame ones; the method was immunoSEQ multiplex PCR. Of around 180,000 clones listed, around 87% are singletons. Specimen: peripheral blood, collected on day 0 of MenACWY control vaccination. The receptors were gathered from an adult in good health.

The CDR3 here is CASSSLTGAGRETQYF. The CDR3 DNA reads as TGTGCCAGCAGCTCCTTGACAGGGGCCGGACGAGAGACCCAGTACTTC. V is TRBV7-9 and J is TRBJ2-5; TRBD1 matches at 8 bases. J was trimmed by 4 bases and V by 4 bases; bases with no gene match: 11. The germline V gene has CDR1 SEHNR and CDR2 FQNEAQ (reference sequence). The CDR3 sequence is 16 residues long.

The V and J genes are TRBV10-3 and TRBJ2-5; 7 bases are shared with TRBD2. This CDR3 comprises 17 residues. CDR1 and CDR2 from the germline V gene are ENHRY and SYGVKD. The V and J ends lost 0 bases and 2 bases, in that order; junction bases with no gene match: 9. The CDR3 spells CAISESGIKRGQETQYF. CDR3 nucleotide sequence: TGTGCCATCAGTGAGTCCGGGATAAAGCGGGGACAAGAGACCCAGTACTTC.

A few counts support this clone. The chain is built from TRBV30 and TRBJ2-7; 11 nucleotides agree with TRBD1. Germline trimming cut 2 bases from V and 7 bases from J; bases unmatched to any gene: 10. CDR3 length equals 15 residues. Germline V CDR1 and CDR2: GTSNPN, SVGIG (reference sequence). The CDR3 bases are TGTGCCTGGAGTAGGCTAGGACAGGGGGCTGGGGAGCAGTACTTC. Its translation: CAWSRLGQGAGEQYF.

The CDR3, as DNA: TGTGCCAGCAGCAGCCGGGACAGGGGCGGTAATGAAAAACTGTTTTTT. It yields the protein CASSSRDRGGNEKLFF. This rearrangement joins TRBV11-2 to TRBJ1-4; 10 positions agree with TRBD1. The V gene's germline CDR1 is SGHAT and CDR2 FQNNGV. The junction had 7 bases not matched to a gene; V was cut back by 5 bases and J by 4 bases. The CDR3 totals 16 residues.

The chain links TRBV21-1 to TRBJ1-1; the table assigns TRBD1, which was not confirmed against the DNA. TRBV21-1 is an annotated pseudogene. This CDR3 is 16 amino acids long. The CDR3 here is CASSNMVGQGRSEAFF. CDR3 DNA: TGTGCCAGCAGCAATATGGTCGGACAGGGTCGATCTGAAGCTTTCTTT.

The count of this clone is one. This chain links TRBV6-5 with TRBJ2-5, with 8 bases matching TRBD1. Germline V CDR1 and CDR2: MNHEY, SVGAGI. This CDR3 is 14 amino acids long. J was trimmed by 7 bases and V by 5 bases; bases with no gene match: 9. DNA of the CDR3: TGTGCCAGCAGTACGGGACAGGCATCGGGGACCCAGTACTTC. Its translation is CASSTGQASGTQYF.

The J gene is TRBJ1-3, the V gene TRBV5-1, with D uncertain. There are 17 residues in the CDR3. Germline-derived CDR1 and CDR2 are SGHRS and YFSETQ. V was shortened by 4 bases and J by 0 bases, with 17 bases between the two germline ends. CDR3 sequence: CASSTFSNPSSGNTIYF. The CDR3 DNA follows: TGCGCCAGCAGCACTTTTTCGAATCCGAGCTCTGGAAACACCATATATTTT.

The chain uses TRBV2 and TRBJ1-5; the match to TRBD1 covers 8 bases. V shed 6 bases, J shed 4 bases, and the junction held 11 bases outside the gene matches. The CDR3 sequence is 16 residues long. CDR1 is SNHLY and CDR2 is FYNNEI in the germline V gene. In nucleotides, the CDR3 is TGTGCCAGCAGGAAACAGGGACAGGTGTCTAATCAGCCCCAGCATTTT. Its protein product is CASRKQGQVSNQPQHF.

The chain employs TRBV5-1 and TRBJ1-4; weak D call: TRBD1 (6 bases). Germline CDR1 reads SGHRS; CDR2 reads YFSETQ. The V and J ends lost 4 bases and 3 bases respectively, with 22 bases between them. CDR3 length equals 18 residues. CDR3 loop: CASSPGLSQGHPNEKLFF. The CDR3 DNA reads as TGCGCCAGCAGCCCAGGGCTATCGCAGGGACACCCTAATGAAAAACTGTTTTTT.

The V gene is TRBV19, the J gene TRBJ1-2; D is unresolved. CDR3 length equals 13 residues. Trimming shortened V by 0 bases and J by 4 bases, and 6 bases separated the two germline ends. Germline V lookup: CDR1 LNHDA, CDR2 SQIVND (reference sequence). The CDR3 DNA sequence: TGTGCCAGTAGTATAGATCTTGGCTATGGCTACACCTTC. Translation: CASSIDLGYGYTF.

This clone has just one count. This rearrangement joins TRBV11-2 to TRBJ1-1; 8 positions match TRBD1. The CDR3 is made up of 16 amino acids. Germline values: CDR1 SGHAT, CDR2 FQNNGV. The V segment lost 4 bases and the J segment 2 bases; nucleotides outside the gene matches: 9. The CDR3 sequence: CASSSIRGQDNTEAFF. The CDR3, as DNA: TGTGCCAGCAGCTCAATCAGGGGGCAAGATAACACTGAAGCTTTCTTT.

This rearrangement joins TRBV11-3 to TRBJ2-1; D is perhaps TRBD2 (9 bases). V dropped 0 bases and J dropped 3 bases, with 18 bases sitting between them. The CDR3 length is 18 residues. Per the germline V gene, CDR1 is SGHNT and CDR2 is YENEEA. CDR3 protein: CASSLEQGGSGSYNEQFF. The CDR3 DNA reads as TGTGCCAGCAGCTTAGAACAGGGGGGTAGCGGGAGCTACAATGAGCAGTTCTTC.

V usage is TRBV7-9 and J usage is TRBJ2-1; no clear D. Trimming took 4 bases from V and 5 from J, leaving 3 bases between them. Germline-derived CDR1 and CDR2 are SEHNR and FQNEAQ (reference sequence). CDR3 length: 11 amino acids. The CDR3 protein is CASSSNNEQFF. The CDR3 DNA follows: TGTGCCAGCAGCTCTAACAATGAGCAGTTCTTC.

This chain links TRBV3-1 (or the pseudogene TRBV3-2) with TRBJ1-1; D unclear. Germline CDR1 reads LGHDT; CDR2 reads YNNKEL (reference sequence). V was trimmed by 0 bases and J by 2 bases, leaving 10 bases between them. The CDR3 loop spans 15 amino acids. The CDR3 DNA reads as TGTGCCAGCAGCCAAGAGGCCAGGAAAAACACTGAAGCTTTCTTT. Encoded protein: CASSQEARKNTEAFF.

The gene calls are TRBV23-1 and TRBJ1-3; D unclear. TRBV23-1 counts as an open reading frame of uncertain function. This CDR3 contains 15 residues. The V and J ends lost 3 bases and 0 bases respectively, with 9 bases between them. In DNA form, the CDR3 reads TGCGCCAGCAGTCACCTTGTATGCTCTGGAAACACCATATATTTT. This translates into CASSHLVCSGNTIYF.

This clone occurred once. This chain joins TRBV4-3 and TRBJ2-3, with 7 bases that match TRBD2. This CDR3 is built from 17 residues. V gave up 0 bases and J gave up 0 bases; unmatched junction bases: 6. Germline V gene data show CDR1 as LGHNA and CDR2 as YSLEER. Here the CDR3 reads CASSQDRSGISTDTQYF. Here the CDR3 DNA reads TGCGCCAGCAGCCAAGATCGGAGCGGGATTAGCACAGATACGCAGTATTTT.

This chain's CDR3 is CATSGQGAAIARIQYF. Here the CDR3 DNA reads TGTGCCACCAGCGGACAGGGGGCAGCCATCGCGAGAATTCAGTACTTC. The rearrangement uses TRBV15 and TRBJ2-4, with TRBD1 identical over 11 bases. Germline lookup yields CDR1 LNHNV and CDR2 YYDKDF (reference sequence). The CDR3 extends over 16 amino acids. Germline trimming cut 5 bases from V and 10 bases from J; bases unmatched to any gene: 13.

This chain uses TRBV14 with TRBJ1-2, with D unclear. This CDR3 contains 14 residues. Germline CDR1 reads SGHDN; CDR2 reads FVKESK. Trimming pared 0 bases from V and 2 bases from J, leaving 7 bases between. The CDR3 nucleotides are TGTGCCAGCAGCCAAGATGGACGGAACTATGGCTACACCTTC. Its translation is CASSQDGRNYGYTF.

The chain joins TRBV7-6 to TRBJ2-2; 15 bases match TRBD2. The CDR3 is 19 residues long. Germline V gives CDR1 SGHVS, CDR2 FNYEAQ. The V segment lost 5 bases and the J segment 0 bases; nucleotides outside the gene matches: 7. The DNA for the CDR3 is TGTGCCAGCAGCCCCAGGACTAGCGGGAGGGCCTCGAACACCGGGGAGCTGTTTTTT. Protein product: CASSPRTSGRASNTGELFF.

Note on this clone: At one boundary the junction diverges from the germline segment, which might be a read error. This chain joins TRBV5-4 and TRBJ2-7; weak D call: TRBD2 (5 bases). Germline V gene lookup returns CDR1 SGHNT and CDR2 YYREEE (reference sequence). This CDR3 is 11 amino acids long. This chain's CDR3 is CASSFGLSWAF. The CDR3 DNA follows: TGTGCCAGCAGCTTTGGACTCTCCTGGGCCTTC.

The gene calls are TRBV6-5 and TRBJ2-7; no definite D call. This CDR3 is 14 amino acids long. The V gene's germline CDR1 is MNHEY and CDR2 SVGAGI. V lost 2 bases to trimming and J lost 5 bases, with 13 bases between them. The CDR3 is CASSYQSGGDEQYF. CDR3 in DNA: TGTGCCAGCAGTTACCAATCCGGTGGCGACGAGCAGTACTTC.

The DNA for the CDR3 is TGTGCCAGCAGTTACTCTGGCGACTATAATTCACCCCTCCACTTT. This encodes CASSYSGDYNSPLHF. The rearrangement joins TRBV6-5 to TRBJ1-6; no reliable D call. Trimming took 0 bases from V and 3 from J, leaving 6 bases between them. The germline V gene has CDR1 MNHEY and CDR2 SVGAGI. This CDR3 region has 15 residues.

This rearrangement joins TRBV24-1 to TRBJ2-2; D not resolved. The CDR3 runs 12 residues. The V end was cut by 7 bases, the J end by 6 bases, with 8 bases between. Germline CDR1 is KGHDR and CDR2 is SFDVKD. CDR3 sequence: CATRPSSGELFF. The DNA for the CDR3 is TGTGCCACCAGACCTAGTTCCGGGGAGCTGTTTTTT.